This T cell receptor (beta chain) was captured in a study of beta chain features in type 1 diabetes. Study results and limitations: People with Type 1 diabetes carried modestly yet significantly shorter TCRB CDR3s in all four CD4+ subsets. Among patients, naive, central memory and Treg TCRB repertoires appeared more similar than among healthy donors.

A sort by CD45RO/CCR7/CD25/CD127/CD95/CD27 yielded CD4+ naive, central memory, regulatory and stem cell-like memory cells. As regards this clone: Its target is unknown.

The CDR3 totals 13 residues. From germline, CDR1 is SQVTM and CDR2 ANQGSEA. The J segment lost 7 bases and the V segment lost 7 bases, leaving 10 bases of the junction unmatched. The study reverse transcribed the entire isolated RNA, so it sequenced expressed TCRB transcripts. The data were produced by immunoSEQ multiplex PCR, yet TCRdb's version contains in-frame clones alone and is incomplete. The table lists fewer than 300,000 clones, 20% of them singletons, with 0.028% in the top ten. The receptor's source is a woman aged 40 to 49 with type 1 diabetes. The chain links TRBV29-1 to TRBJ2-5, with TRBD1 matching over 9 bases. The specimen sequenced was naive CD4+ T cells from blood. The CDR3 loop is CSGHRGPEGTQYF. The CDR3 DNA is TGCAGCGGGCACAGGGGGCCGGAGGGGACCCAGTACTTC.